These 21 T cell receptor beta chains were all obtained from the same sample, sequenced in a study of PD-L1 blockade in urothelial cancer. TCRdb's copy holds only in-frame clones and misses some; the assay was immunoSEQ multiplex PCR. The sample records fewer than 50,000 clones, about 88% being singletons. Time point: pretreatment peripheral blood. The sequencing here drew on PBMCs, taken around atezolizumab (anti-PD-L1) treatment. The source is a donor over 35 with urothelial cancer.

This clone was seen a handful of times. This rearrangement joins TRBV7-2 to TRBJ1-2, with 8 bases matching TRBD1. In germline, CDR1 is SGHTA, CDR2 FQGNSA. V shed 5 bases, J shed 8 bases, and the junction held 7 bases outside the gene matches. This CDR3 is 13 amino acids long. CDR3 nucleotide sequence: TGTGCCAGCAGCGGCTCAGGGGGCTTGGGCTACACCTTC. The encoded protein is CASSGSGGLGYTF.

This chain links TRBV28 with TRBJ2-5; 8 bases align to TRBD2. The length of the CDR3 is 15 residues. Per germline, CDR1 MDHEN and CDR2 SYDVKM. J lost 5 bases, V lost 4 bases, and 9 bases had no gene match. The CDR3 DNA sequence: TGTGCCAGCAGTTCTGCGGGAGGAGGCCGGGAGACCCAGTACTTC. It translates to CASSSAGGGRETQYF.

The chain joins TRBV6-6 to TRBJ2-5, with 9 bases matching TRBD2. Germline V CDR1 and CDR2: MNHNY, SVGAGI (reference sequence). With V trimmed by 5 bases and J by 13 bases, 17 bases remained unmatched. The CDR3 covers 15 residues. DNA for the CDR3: TGTGCCAGCAGTATAGGTGGGGCGGGAGGGTGGGGTCCGTACTTC. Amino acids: CASSIGGAGGWGPYF.

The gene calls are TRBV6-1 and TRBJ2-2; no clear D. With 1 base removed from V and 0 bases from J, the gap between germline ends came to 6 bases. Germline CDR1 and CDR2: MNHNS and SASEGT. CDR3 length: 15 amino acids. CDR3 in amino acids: CASSEGGPNTGELFF. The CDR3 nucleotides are TGTGCCAGCAGTGAAGGAGGCCCGAACACCGGGGAGCTGTTTTTT.

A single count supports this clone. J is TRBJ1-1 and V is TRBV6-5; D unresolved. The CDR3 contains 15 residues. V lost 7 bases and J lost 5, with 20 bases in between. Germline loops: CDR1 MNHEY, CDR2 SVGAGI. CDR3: CASKYTEGPSTEAFF. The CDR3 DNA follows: TGTGCCAGCAAGTACACCGAGGGTCCCTCAACTGAAGCTTTCTTT.

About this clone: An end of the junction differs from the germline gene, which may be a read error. The CDR3 nucleotides read TGTGCTAGCAGCAAGACAGGGGGCGCGGAGACCCAGTACTTC. Translating gives CASSKTGGAETQYF. The chain links TRBV7-7 to TRBJ2-5, with 10 bases identical to TRBD1. The CDR3 is 14 amino acids. Germline values: CDR1 SSHAT, CDR2 FNYEAQ (reference sequence).

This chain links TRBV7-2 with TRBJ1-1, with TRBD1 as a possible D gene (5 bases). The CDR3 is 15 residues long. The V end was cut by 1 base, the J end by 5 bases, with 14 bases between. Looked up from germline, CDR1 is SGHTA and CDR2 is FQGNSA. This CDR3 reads CASSLGRGGVTEAFF. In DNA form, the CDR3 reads TGTGCCAGCAGCTTAGGAAGGGGCGGGGTTACTGAAGCTTTCTTT.

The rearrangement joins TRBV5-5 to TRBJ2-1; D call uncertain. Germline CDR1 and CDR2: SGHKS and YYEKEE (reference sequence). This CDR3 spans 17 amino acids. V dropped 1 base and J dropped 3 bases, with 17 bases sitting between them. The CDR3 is CASSLTYGSVYYNEQFF. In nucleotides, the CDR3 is TGTGCCAGCAGCTTGACGTACGGGTCAGTCTACTACAATGAGCAGTTCTTC.

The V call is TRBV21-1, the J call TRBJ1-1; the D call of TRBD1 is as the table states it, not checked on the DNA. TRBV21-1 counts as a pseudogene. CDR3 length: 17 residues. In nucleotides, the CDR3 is TGTGCCAGCAGCGAGGGTGTGGGACAGGTCCTACAGGGTGAAGCTTTCTTT. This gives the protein CASSEGVGQVLQGEAFF.

CDR3 DNA sequence: TGTGCCAGCAGCTTAGTCGGCGGGGCCACCGAGCAGTACTTC. Protein product: CASSLVGGATEQYF. The chain couples TRBV7-8 to TRBJ2-7; tentative D call: TRBD2 (6 bases). Germline assignment: CDR1 SGHVS and CDR2 FQNEAQ. V gave up 1 base and J gave up 6 bases, with 13 bases separating them. CDR3 length: 14 amino acids.

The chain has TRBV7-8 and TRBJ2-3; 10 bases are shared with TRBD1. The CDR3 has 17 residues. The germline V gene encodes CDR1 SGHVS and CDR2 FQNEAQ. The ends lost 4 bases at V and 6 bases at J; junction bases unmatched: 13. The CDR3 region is CASSYHPGTGAPDTQYF. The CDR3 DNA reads TGTGCCAGCAGCTACCATCCCGGGACAGGGGCCCCGGATACGCAGTATTTT.

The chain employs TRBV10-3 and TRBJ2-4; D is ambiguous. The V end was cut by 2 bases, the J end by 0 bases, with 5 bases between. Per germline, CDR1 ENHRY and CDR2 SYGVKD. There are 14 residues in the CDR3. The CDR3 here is CAISEDKAKNIQYF. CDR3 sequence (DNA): TGTGCCATCAGTGAGGACAAAGCCAAAAACATTCAGTACTTC.

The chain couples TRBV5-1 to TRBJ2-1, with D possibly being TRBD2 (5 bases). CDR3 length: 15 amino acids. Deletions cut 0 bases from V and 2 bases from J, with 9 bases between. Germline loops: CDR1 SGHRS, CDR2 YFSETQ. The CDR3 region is CASSLAGSTYNEQFF. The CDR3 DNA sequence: TGCGCCAGCAGCTTGGCGGGATCCACCTACAATGAGCAGTTCTTC.

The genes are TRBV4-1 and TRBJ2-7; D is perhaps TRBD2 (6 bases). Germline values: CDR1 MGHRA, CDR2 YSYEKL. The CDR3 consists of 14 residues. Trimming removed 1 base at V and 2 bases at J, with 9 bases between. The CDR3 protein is CASSQVAGPYEQYF. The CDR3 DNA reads TGCGCCAGCAGCCAAGTGGCGGGGCCCTACGAGCAGTACTTC.

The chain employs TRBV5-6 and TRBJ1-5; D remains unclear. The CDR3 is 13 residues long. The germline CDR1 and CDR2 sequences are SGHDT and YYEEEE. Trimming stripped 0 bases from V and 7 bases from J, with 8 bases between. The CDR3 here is CASSLGGSQPQHF. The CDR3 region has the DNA TGTGCCAGCAGCTTGGGAGGTTCCCAGCCCCAGCATTTT.

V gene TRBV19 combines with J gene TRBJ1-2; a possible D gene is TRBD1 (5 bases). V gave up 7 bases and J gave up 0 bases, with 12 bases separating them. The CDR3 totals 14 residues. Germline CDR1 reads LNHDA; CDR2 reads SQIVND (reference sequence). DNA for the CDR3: TGTGCCAGTAACCGACAGCCAGCTAACTATGGCTACACCTTC. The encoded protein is CASNRQPANYGYTF.

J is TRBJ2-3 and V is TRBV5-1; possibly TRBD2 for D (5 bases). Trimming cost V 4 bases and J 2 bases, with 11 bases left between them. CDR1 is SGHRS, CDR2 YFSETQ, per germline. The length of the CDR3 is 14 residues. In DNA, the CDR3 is TGCGCCAGCAGCGAGGACTCCACCACAGATACGCAGTATTTT. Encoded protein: CASSEDSTTDTQYF.

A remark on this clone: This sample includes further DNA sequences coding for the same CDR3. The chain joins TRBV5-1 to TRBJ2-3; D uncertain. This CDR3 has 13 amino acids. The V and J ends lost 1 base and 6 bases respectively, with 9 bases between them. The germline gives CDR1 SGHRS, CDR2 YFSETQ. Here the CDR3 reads CASSLPGVDTQYF. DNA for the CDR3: TGCGCCAGCAGCTTGCCCGGTGTGGATACGCAGTATTTT.

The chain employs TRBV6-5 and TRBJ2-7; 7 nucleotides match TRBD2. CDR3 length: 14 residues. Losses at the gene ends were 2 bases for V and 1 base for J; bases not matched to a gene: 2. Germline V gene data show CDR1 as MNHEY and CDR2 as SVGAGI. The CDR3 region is CASSYAGESYEQYF. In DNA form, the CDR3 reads TGTGCCAGCAGTTACGCGGGGGAGTCCTACGAGCAGTACTTC.

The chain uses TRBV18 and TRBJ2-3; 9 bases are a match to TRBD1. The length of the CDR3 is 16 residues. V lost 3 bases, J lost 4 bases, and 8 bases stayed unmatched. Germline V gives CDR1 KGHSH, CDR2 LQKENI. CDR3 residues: CASSPTGTGTSDTQYF. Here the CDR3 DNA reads TGTGCCAGCTCACCCACCGGGACAGGGACGTCAGATACGCAGTATTTT.

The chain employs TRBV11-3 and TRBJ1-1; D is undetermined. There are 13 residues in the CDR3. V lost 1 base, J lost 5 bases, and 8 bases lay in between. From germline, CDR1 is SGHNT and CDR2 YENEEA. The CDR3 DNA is TGTGCCAGCAGCTTAGGCGGGGTAACTGAAGCTTTCTTT. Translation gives CASSLGGVTEAFF.